The 15 T cell receptor beta chains listed next were all sequenced from one sample in a study of blood T cell repertoires in COVID-19. This table comes from immunoSEQ multiplex PCR, and its TCRdb copy is limited to in-frame clones, with some not included. Seen here are some 250,000 clones, around 88% observed once, and the top ten hold 2.5% to 3.5%. Sequences were obtained from PBMCs or T cells enriched from blood (not recorded which). The receptor source for this set is a woman in her thirties or forties with acute COVID-19.

The genes are TRBV11-2 and TRBJ2-2; D is unclear. CDR3 size: 12 residues. Germline-derived CDR1 and CDR2 are SGHAT and FQNNGV. V was cut by 5 bases and J by 5 bases, with 6 bases left in between. CDR3 sequence: CASSVKTGELFF. CDR3 DNA sequence: TGTGCCAGCAGCGTAAAAACCGGGGAGCTGTTTTTT.

The V call is TRBV4-1, the J call TRBJ1-4; unclear D gene. V lost 3 bases and J 3 bases, leaving 5 bases between the germline ends. The germline V gene encodes CDR1 MGHRA and CDR2 YSYEKL. The CDR3 loop spans 13 amino acids. In DNA form, the CDR3 reads TGCGCCAGCAGCCACTTCTCTAATGAAAAACTGTTTTTT. Protein product: CASSHFSNEKLFF.

The rearrangement links TRBV11-3 to TRBJ2-2; TRBD1 is a possible D gene (6 bases). The CDR3 is made up of 17 amino acids. Germline V gene data show CDR1 as SGHNT and CDR2 as YENEEA. The V end lost 1 base, the J end lost 0 bases, and 12 bases lay between the germline ends. The CDR3 protein is CASSLGSGTTNTGELFF. The CDR3 DNA reads as TGTGCCAGCAGCTTAGGCTCCGGGACAACGAACACCGGGGAGCTGTTTTTT. Drawing the rest from reference TRBV11-3 and TRBJ2-2, the complete variable domain is EAGVVQSPRYKIIEKKQPVAFWCNPISGHNTLYWYLQNLGQGPELLIRYENEEAVDDSQLPKDRFSAERLKGVDSTLKIQPAELGDSAVYLCASSLGSGTTNTGELFFGEGSRLTVL.

The chain carries TRBV6-1 and TRBJ1-5, with 10 bases fitting TRBD1. With V trimmed by 3 bases and J by 7 bases, 6 bases remained unmatched. Germline CDR1 reads MNHNS; CDR2 reads SASEGT. This CDR3 contains 15 residues. The chain's CDR3 is CASSDPRQGAQPQHF. CDR3 bases: TGTGCCAGCAGTGATCCAAGACAGGGGGCACAGCCCCAGCATTTT.

This clone appeared a few times. This rearrangement joins TRBV20-1 to TRBJ2-7, with D possibly matching TRBD1 (5 bases). Trimming left V 4 bases short and J 6 bases short, with 10 bases between. CDR3 size: 11 residues. Germline CDR1 and CDR2: DFQATT and SNEGSKA (reference sequence). CDR3 amino acids: CSAIRASEQYF. In DNA form, the CDR3 reads TGCAGTGCTATCAGGGCTAGCGAGCAGTACTTC.

J is TRBJ2-3 and V is TRBV2; 11 nucleotides agree with TRBD2. The CDR3 spans 16 residues. V gave up 8 bases and J gave up 0 bases; unmatched junction bases: 7. Per the germline V gene, CDR1 is SNHLY and CDR2 is FYNNEI. The CDR3 sequence is CASAPGLAGSTDTQYF. The CDR3, as DNA: TGTGCCAGCGCGCCCGGACTAGCGGGCAGCACAGATACGCAGTATTTT.

The chain combines TRBV9 with TRBJ1-6, with 7 bases fitting TRBD1. From germline, CDR1 is SGDLS and CDR2 YYNGEE. The CDR3 runs to 15 residues. J gave up 6 bases and V 4 bases, and 7 bases lay outside the gene matches. CDR3 protein: CASSSYDRVNSPLHF. The CDR3 DNA is TGTGCCAGCAGCTCATACGACAGGGTTAATTCACCCCTCCACTTT.

The chain uses TRBV29-1 and TRBJ2-7; TRBD2 aligns across 10 bases. The CDR3 runs 12 residues. Germline V gives CDR1 SQVTM, CDR2 ANQGSEA. J gave up 6 bases and V 5 bases, and 4 bases lay outside the gene matches. CDR3 sequence: CSVLAGVVEQYF. CDR3 bases: TGCAGCGTTCTAGCGGGAGTGGTCGAGCAGTACTTC.

This rearrangement joins TRBV29-1 to TRBJ2-7, with 10 bases identical to TRBD1. From germline, CDR1 is SQVTM and CDR2 ANQGSEA. This CDR3 comprises 13 residues. The junction had 3 bases not matched to a gene; V was cut back by 6 bases and J by 1 base. CDR3 in amino acids: CSVTGGRSYEQYF. The CDR3 coding sequence is TGCAGCGTGACAGGGGGCAGGTCCTACGAGCAGTACTTC.

The V gene is TRBV5-1, the J gene TRBJ1-2; no reliable D call. This CDR3 is 13 amino acids long. Germline CDR1 SGHRS, CDR2 YFSETQ. With 2 bases removed from V and 8 bases from J, the gap between germline ends came to 13 bases. This chain's CDR3 is CASSLLTDRGYTF. The CDR3, as DNA: TGCGCCAGCAGCTTACTAACGGATCGGGGCTACACCTTC.

This clone has a single count. This sequence joins TRBV6-5 and TRBJ2-3; 11 bases are a match to TRBD2. The length of the CDR3 is 15 residues. Germline CDR1 and CDR2: MNHEY and SVGAGI. Germline trimming cut 5 bases from V and 6 bases from J; bases unmatched to any gene: 7. In nucleotides, the CDR3 is TGTGCCAGCAGTCGAAGACTAGCGGGATGGGATACGCAGTATTTT. Protein: CASSRRLAGWDTQYF.

The rearrangement uses TRBV24-1 and TRBJ2-1; D is unresolved. This CDR3 contains 12 residues. Germline-derived CDR1 and CDR2 are KGHDR and SFDVKD. V lost 5 bases and J 4 bases, leaving 5 bases between the germline ends. As DNA, the CDR3 is TGTGCCACCAGTGTTCGGTACAATGAGCAGTTCTTC. This codes for CATSVRYNEQFF.

The table lists this clone with many counts. The chain carries TRBV7-8 and TRBJ2-3, with D tentatively TRBD2 (7 bases). This CDR3 contains 13 residues. Trimming shortened V by 3 bases and J by 5 bases, and 9 bases separated the two germline ends. Germline CDR1 SGHVS, CDR2 FQNEAQ. The CDR3 reads CASSLRGGDTQYF. The CDR3 DNA reads TGTGCCAGCAGCTTGAGGGGGGGAGATACGCAGTATTTT.

The genes are TRBV12-3 or TRBV12-4 and TRBJ2-7, with 8 positions matching TRBD2. The junction had 5 bases not matched to a gene; V was cut back by 6 bases and J by 7 bases. The CDR3 contains 12 residues. The CDR3 region is CASSRGGYEQYF. DNA of the CDR3: TGTGCCAGCAGCCGGGGGGGATATGAGCAGTACTTC.

The chain combines TRBV7-9 with TRBJ2-7, with D hard to call. The CDR3 contains 11 residues. V lost 6 bases to trimming and J lost 4 bases, with 7 bases between them. Germline CDR1 reads SEHNR; CDR2 reads FQNEAQ (reference sequence). The CDR3 region has the DNA TGTGCCAGCAGGGGCCCGTACGAGCAGTACTTC. It encodes CASRGPYEQYF.